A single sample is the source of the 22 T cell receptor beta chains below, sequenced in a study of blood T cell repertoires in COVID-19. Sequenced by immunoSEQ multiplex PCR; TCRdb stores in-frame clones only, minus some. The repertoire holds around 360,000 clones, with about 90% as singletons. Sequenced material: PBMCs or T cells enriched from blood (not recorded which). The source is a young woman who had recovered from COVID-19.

CDR3 residues: CASSWPGQYYEQYF. The CDR3 DNA sequence: TGTGCCAGCAGTTGGCCGGGACAGTACTACGAGCAGTACTTC. The genes are TRBV28 and TRBJ2-7; TRBD1 matches 7 bases. The CDR3 has 14 residues. Germline lookup yields CDR1 MDHEN and CDR2 SYDVKM. The ends lost 4 bases at V and 3 bases at J; junction bases unmatched: 6.

The CDR3 DNA reads as TGTGCCAGCAGCCAAGGGAACCTCCAGGGGGACACCATATATTTT. Translation gives CASSQGNLQGDTIYF. The rearrangement uses TRBV4-2 and TRBJ1-3, with TRBD1 matching 7 bases. CDR1 LGHNA and CDR2 YNFKEQ come from the germline V gene. V was clipped by 1 base and J by 8 bases; unmatched bases: 8. The CDR3 extends over 15 amino acids.

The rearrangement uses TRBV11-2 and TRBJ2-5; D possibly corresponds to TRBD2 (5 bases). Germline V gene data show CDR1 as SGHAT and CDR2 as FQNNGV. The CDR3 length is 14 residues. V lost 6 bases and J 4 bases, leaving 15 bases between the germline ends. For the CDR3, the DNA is TGTGCCAGCAGGAGATTGGGGAGAACAGAGACCCAGTACTTC. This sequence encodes CASRRLGRTETQYF.

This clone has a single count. The CDR3 DNA follows: TGTGCTGTTACAGGGATCGGCGGTTCACCCCTCCACTTT. It is translated as CAVTGIGGSPLHF. This rearrangement joins TRBV30 to TRBJ1-6, with a tentative D call TRBD1 (6 bases). Germline V gene data show CDR1 as GTSNPN and CDR2 as SVGIG (reference sequence). This CDR3 is 13 amino acids long.

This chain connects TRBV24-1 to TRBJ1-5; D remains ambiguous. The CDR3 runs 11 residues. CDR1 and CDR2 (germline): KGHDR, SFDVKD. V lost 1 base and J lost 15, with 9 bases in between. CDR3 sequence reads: CATSDFSQLHF. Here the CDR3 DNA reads TGTGCCACCAGTGATTTTTCACAGCTGCATTTT.

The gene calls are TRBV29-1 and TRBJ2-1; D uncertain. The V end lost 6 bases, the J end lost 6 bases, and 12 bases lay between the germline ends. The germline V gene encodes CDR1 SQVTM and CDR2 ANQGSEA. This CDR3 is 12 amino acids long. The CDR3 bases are TGCAGCGTAGAACAATTGGCCAATGAGCAGTTCTTC. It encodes CSVEQLANEQFF.

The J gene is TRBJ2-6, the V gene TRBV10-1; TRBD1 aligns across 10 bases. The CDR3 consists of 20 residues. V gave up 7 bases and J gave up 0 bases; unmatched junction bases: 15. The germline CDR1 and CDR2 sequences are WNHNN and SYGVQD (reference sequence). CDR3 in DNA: TGCGCCAGCACCCGGGCGGGACAGGGGACTATTACCTCTGGGGCCAACGTCCTGACTTTC. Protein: CASTRAGQGTITSGANVLTF.

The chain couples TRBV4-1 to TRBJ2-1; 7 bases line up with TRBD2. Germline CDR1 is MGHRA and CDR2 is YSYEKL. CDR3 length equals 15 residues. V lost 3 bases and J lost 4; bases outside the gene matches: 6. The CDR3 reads CASSHPGGGYNEQFF. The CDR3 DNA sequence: TGCGCCAGCAGCCACCCCGGGGGAGGGTACAATGAGCAGTTCTTC.

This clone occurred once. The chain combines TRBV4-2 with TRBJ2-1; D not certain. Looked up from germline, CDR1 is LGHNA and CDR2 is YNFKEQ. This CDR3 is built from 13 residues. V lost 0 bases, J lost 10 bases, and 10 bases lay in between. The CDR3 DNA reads TGTGCCAGCAGCCAAGAAGAGAGTTTGGAGCAGTTCTTC. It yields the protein CASSQEESLEQFF.

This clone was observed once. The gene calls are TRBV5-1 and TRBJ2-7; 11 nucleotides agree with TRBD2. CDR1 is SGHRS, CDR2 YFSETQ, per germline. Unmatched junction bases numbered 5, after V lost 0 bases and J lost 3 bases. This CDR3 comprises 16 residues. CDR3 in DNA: TGCGCCAGCAGCTTGGGGGGTACTAGCGGGGGCTACGAGCAGTACTTC. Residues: CASSLGGTSGGYEQYF.

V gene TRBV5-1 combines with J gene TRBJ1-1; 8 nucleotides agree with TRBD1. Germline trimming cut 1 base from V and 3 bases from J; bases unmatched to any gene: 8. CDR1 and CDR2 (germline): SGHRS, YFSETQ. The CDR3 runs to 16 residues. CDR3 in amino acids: CASSLTGQGIYTEAFF. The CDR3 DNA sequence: TGCGCCAGCAGCTTGACCGGACAGGGTATATACACTGAAGCTTTCTTT.

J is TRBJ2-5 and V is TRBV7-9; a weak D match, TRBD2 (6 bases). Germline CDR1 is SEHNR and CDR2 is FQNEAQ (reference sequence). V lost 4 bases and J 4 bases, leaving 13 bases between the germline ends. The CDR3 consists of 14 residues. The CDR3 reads CASSWALGGETQYF. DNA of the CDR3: TGTGCCAGCAGCTGGGCCCTGGGGGGAGAGACCCAGTACTTC.

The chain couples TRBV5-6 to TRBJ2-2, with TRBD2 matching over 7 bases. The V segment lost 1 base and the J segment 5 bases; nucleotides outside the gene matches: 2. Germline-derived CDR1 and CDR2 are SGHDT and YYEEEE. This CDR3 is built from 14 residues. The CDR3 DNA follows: TGTGCCAGCAGCTTGATTAGCGGGACCGGGGAGCTGTTTTTT. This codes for CASSLISGTGELFF. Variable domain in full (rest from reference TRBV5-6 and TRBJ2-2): DAGVTQSPTHLIKTRGQQVTLRCSPKSGHDTVSWYQQALGQGPQFIFQYYEEEERQRGNFPDRFSGHQFPNYSSELNVNALLLGDSALYLCASSLISGTGELFFGEGSRLTVL.

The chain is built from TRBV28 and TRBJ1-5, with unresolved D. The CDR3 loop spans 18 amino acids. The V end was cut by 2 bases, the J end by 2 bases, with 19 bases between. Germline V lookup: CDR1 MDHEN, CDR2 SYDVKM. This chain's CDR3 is CASSLIPYGSGGNQPQHF. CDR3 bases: TGTGCCAGCAGTTTAATCCCCTACGGGAGTGGGGGCAATCAGCCCCAGCATTTT. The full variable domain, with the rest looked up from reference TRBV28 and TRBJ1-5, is DVKVTQSSRYLVKRTGEKVFLECVQDMDHENMFWYRQDPGLGLRLIYFSYDVKMKEKGDIPEGYSVSREKKERFSLILESASTNQTSMYLCASSLIPYGSGGNQPQHFGDGTRLSIL.

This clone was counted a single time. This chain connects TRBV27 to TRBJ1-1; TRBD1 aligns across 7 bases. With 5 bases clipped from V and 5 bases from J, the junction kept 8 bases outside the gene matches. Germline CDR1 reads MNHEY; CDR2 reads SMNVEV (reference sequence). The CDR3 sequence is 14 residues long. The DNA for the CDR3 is TGTGCCAGCAGTCTCTCACAGGGGAGTACTGAAGCTTTCTTT. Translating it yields CASSLSQGSTEAFF.

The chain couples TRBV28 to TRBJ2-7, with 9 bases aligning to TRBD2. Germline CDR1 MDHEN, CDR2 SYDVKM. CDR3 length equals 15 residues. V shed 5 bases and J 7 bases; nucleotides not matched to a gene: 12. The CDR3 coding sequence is TGTGCCAGCAGTGGGGGGGGACTAGCTCAAGGGGAGCAGTACTTC. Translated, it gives CASSGGGLAQGEQYF.

The CDR3 DNA follows: TGTGCCAGCAGTCGCACAGATAGCAATCAGCCCCAGCATTTT. Protein: CASSRTDSNQPQHF. The V gene is TRBV6-5, the J gene TRBJ1-5; unclear D gene. This CDR3 comprises 14 residues. The germline gives CDR1 MNHEY, CDR2 SVGAGI. V gave up 5 bases and J gave up 0 bases, with 8 bases separating them.

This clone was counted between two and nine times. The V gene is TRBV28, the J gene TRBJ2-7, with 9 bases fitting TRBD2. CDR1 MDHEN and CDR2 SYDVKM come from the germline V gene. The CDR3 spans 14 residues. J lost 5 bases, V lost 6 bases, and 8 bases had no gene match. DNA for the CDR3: TGTGCCAGCAGAGAGGTAGCGGGAGTTAACGAGCAGTACTTC. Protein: CASREVAGVNEQYF.

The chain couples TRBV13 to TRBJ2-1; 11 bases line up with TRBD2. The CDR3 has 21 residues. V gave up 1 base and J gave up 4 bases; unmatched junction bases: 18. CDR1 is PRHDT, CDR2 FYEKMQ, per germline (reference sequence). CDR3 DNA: TGTGCCAGCAGCTTAGATCCCAGGGAACTAGCGGGAGACTCATCTTACAATGAGCAGTTCTTC. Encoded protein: CASSLDPRELAGDSSYNEQFF. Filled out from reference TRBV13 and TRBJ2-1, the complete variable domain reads AAGVIQSPRHLIKEKRETATLKCYPIPRHDTVYWYQQGPGQDPQFLISFYEKMQSDKGSIPDRFSAQQFSDYHSELNMSSLELGDSALYFCASSLDPRELAGDSSYNEQFFGPGTRLTVL.

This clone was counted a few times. The CDR3 DNA sequence: TGTGCCAGCACCTATGAGGAGGGGTCCTCTTATGGCTACACCTTC. Translation: CASTYEEGSSYGYTF. The chain is built from TRBV5-6 and TRBJ1-2, with D possibly TRBD1 on 5 matching bases. Per the germline V gene, CDR1 is SGHDT and CDR2 is YYEEEE. Trimming took off 6 bases at V and 5 bases at J, with 20 bases between the two ends. This CDR3 comprises 15 residues.

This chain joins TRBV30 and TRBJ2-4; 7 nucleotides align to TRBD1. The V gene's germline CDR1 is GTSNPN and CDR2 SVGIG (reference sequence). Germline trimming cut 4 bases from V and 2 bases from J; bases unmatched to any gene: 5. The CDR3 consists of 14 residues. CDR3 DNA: TGTGCCTGGACCCTACAGGGGCCCAAAAACATTCAGTACTTC. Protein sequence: CAWTLQGPKNIQYF.

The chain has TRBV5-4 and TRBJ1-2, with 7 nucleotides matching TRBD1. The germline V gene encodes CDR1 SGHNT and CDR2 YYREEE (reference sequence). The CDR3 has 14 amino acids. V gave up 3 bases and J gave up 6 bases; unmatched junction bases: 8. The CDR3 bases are TGTGCCAGCAGCTCGCTTACAGGGGACGATGGCTACACCTTC. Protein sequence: CASSSLTGDDGYTF.